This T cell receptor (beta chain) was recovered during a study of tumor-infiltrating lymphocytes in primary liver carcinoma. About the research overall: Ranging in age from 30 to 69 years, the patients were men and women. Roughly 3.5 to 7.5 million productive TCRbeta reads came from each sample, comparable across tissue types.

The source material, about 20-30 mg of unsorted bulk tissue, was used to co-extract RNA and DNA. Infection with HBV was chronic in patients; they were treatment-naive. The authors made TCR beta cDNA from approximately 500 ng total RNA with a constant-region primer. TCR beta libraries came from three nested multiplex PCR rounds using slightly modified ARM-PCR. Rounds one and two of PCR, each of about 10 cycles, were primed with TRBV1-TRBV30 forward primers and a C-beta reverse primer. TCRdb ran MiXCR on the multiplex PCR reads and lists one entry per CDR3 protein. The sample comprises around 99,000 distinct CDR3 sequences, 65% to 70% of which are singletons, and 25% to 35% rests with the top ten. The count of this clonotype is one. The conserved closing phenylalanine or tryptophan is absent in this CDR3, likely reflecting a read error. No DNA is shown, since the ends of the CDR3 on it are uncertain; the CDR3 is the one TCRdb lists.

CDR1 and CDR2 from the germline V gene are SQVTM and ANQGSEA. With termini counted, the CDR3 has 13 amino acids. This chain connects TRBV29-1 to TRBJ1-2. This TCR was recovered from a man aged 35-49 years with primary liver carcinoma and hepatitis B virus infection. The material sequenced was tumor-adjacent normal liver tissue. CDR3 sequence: CSVEAPGVGGCIL.